The rows below give T cell receptor beta chains drawn from one sample of a study of graft-versus-host responses after intestinal transplantation. Antigen specificity for these receptors is unknown. Only in-frame clones appear in the TCRdb table, and some are missing; sequencing was by immunoSEQ multiplex PCR. The repertoire holds roughly 81,000 clones, with roughly 80% as singletons. The source was unstimulated CD4+ T cells sorted from spleen or lymph node cells, collected before intestinal transplant. The receptor source for this set is a human donor who received an intestinal transplant. CDR3s include the opening cysteine and the closing phenylalanine or tryptophan. The D gene is left open where the match is weak. Clone size is not always given. Where it is, it says once, few, many or a class for expanded clones.

>TRBV12-5|-|TRBD1
CASGLTDRDEQYF
>TRBV29-1|many|-
CSVSGTTSSYNEQFF
>TRBV18|-|-
CASSPGSSSREKLFF
>TRBV7-9|-|-
CASSHPYSATNEKLFF
>TRBV6-6|-|-
CASSLDRNGYTF
>TRBV5-4|-|-
CASSSFQAHEQYF
>TRBV18|-|-
CASSSTDSDTEAFF
>TRBV4-1|few|TRBD2
CASSQGGLGQYEQYF
>TRBV2|-|-
CASSYAGRGSNQPQHF
>TRBV6-1|few|TRBD1
CASSVLGQGGEQFF
>TRBV4-1|once|TRBD2
CASSQPAAGIAKNIQYF
>TRBV28|-|-
CASGGYAEETQYF
>TRBV6-4|-|TRBD1
CASSDSDRGWENTIYF
>TRBV7-9|once|-
CASSLQRNYNEQFF
>TRBV9|-|TRBD2
CATPGLAGEKVDNEQFF
>TRBV5-1|-|-
CASSLATDRSSRAFF
>TRBV25-1|few|TRBD2
CASTLAGDNEQFF
>TRBV4-2|-|TRBD2
CASSQDGRREGQETQYF
>TRBV29-1|-|-
CSVHQGQLLYNEQFF
>TRBV5-1|-|-
CASSFAVGSYNEQFF
>TRBV30|-|-
CAWSADSSNEKLFF
>TRBV28|-|-
CASSNVAEQFF
>TRBV6-1|-|-
CASSADFSEQYF
>TRBV11-2|-|TRBD2
CASSLDRASGKETQYF
>TRBV4-2|-|-
CASSFGQRSYGYTF
>TRBV5-1|-|TRBD2
CASSLASGSFNEQFF
>TRBV27|-|TRBD2
CASSISGRTSYNEQFF
>TRBV19|once|-
CASSIMGSPQYF
>TRBV9|few|-
CASSVLPGEKLFF
>TRBV5-4|-|-
CASSLAGQNYEQYF
>TRBV15|-|TRBD1
CATSSPGGPDTQYF
>TRBV7-6|-|TRBD2
CASSFLSGGPGEQFF
>TRBV6-5|-|-
CASSYQQGFATEAFF
>TRBV7-6|-|-
CASSLPRRLGQASTDTQYF
>TRBV5-1|-|TRBD2
CASSLPPGRGVAGVYNEQFF
>TRBV20-1|few|-
CSVPGSHEQYF
>TRBV6-1|few|-
CASSRTDANTEAFF
>TRBV15|-|-
CATSRAIPSSAYNEQFF
>TRBV2|few|-
CASSEASPGPYEQYF
>TRBV5-4|-|TRBD2
CASSVMTSGDWNEQFF
>TRBV7-3|-|TRBD2
CASSLRLAGHNEQFF
>TRBV5-1|-|TRBD1
CASSPGQEGTDTQYF
>TRBV6-5|-|TRBD2
CASMSSGNLEQYF
>TRBV9|-|TRBD1
CASSAGDSGSYNSPLHF
>TRBV30|-|-
CAWSVTGLEQYF
>TRBV28|-|-
CASSGGGYSNQPQHF
>TRBV29-1|-|-
CSVGPGEVGETQYF
>TRBV28|-|TRBD1
CAAGQGGSYEQYF
>TRBV7-2|-|-
CASSLPFPSYEQYF
>TRBV6-6|-|-
CASSPLDTNTGELFF
>TRBV29-1|-|-
CSVLGAPVDSYEQYF
>TRBV7-9|-|-
CASSYSPEAFF
>TRBV25-1|-|-
CASSESGLEQYF